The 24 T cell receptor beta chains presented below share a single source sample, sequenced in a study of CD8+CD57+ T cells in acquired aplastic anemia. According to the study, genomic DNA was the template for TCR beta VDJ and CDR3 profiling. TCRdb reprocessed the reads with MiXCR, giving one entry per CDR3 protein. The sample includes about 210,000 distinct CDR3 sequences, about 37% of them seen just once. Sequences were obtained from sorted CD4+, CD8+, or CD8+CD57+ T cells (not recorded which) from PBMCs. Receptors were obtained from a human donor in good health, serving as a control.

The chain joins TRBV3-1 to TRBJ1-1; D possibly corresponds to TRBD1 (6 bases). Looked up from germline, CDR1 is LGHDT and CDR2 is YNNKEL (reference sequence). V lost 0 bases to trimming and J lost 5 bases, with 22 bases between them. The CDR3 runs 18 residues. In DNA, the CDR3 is TGTGCCAGCAGCCAAGACTTTATCCTTGGAGGGGGATGGACTGAAGCTTTCTTT. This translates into CASSQDFILGGGWTEAFF.

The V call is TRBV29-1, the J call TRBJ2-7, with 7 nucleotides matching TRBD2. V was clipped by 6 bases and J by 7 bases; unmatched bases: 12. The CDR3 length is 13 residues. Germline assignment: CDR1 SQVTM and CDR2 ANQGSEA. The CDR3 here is CSVRLAGAGEQYF. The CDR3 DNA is TGCAGCGTGCGCTTAGCGGGTGCTGGTGAGCAGTACTTC.

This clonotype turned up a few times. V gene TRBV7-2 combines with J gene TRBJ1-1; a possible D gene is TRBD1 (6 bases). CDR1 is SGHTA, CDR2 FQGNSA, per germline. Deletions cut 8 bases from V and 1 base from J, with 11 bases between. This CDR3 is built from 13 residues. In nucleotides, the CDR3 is TGTGCCAGCCTAGGACAGTGGAACACTGAAGCTTTCTTT. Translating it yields CASLGQWNTEAFF. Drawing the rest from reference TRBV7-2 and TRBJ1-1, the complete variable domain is GAGVSQSPSNKVTEKGKDVELRCDPISGHTALYWYRQSLGQGLEFLIYFQGNSAPDKSGLPSDRFSAERTGGSVSTLTIQRTQQEDSAVYLCASLGQWNTEAFFGQGTRLTVV.

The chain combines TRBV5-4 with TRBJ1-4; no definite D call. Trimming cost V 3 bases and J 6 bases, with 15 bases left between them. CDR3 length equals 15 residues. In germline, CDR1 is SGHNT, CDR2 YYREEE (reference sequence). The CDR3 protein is CASSSQPTVYEKLFF. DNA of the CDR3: TGTGCCAGCAGCTCCCAGCCTACCGTCTATGAAAAACTGTTTTTT. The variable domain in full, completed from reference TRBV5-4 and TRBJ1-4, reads ETGVTQSPTHLIKTRGQQVTLRCSSQSGHNTVSWYQQALGQGPQFIFQYYREEENGRGNFPPRFSGLQFPNYSSELNVNALELDDSALYLCASSSQPTVYEKLFFGSGTQLSVL.

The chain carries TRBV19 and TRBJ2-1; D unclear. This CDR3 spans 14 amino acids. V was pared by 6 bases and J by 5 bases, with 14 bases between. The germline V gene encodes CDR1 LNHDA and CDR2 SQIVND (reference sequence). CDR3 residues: CASRLGLSDNEQFF. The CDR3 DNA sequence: TGTGCCAGTAGATTAGGGCTTTCGGACAATGAGCAGTTCTTC.

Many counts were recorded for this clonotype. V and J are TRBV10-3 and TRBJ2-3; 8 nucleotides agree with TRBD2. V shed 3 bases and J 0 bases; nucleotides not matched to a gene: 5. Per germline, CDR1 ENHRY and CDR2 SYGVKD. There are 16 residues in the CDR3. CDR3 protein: CAISEIAGLSTDTQYF. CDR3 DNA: TGTGCCATCAGTGAAATAGCGGGGTTGAGCACAGATACGCAGTATTTT.

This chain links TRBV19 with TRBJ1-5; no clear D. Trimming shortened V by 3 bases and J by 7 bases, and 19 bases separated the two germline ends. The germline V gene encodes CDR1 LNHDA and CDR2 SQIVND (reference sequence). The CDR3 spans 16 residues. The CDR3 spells CASSILVVGLGQPQHF. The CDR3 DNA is TGTGCCAGTAGTATCTTAGTTGTCGGGTTGGGGCAGCCCCAGCATTTT.

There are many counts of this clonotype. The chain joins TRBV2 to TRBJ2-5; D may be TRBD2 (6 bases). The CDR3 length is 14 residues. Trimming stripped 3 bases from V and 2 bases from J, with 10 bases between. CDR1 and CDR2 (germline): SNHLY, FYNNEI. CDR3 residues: CASSDRAGQETQYF. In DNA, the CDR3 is TGTGCCAGCAGTGATCGGGCGGGGCAAGAGACCCAGTACTTC.

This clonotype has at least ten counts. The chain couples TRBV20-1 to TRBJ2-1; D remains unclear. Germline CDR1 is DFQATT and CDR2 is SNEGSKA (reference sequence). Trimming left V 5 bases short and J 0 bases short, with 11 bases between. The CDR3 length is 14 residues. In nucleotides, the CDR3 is TGCAGTGCTGGGATGGACCTCTCCTACAATGAGCAGTTCTTC. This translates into CSAGMDLSYNEQFF.

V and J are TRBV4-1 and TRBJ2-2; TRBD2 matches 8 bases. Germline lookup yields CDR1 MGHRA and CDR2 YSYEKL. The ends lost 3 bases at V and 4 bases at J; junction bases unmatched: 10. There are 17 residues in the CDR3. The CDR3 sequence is CASSHQAGGAVTGELFF. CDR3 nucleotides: TGCGCCAGCAGCCACCAGGCGGGGGGCGCCGTCACCGGGGAGCTGTTTTTT.

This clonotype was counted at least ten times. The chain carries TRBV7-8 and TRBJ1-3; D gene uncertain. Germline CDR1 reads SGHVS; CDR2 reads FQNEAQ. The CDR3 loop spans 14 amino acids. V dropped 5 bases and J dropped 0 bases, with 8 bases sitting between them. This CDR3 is CASSRTGSGNTIYF. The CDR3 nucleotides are TGTGCCAGCAGCCGAACCGGCTCTGGAAACACCATATATTTT.

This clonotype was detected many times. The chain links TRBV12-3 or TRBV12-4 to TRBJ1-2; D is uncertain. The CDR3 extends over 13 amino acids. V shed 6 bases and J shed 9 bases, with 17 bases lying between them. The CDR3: CASSPNFGSRYTF. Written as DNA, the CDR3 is TGTGCCAGCAGCCCTAATTTTGGATCTCGCTACACCTTC.

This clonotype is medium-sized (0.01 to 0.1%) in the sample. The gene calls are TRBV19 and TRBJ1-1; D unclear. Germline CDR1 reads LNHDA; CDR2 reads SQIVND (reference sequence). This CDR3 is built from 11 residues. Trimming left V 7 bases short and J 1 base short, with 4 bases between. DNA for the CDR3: TGTGCCAGTAAGTCGAACACTGAAGCTTTCTTT. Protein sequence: CASKSNTEAFF.

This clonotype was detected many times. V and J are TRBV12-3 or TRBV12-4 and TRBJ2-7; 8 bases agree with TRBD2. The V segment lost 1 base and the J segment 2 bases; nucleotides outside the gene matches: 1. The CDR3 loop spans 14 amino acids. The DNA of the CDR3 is TGTGCCAGCAGTTTAGGCGGGGGGCCCTACGAGCAGTACTTC. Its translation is CASSLGGGPYEQYF.

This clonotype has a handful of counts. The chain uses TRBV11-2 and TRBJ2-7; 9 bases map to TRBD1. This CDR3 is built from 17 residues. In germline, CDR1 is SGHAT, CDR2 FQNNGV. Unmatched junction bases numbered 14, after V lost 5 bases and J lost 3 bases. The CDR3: CASSPRGQGTINYEQYF. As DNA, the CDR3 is TGTGCCAGCAGCCCAAGAGGACAGGGGACAATAAACTACGAGCAGTACTTC. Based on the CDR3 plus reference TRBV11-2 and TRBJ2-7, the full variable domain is EAGVAQSPRYKIIEKRQSVAFWCNPISGHATLYWYQQILGQGPKLLIQFQNNGVVDDSQLPKDRFSAERLKGVDSTLKIQPAKLEDSAVYLCASSPRGQGTINYEQYFGPGTRLTVT.

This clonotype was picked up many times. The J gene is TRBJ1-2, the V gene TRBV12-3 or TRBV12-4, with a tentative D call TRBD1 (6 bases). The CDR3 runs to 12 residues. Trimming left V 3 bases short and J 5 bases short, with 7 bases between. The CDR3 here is CASSFQGYGYTF. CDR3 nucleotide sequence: TGTGCCAGCAGTTTTCAGGGGTATGGCTACACCTTC.

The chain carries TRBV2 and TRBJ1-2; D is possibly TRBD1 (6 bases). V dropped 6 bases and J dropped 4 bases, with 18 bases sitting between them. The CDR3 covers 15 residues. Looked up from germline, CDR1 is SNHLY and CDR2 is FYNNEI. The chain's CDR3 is CASRYLRGLGYGYTF. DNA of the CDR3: TGTGCCAGCAGGTATCTCAGGGGTCTCGGCTATGGCTACACCTTC.

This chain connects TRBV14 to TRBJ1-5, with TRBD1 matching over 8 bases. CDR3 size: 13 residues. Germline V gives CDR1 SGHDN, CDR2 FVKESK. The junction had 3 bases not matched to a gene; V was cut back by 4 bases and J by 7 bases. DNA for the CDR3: TGTGCCAGCAGCCGGGGACAGGCGCAGCCCCAGCATTTT. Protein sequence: CASSRGQAQPQHF.

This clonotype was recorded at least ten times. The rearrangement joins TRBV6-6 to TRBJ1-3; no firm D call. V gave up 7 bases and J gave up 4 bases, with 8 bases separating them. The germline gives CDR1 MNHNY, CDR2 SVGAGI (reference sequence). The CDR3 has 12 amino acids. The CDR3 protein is CASKSGGNTIYF. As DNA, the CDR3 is TGTGCCAGCAAGTCCGGGGGAAACACCATATATTTT.

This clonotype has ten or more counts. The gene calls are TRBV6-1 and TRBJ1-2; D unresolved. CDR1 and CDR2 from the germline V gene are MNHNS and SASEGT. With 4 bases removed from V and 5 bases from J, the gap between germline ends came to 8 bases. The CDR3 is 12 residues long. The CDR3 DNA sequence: TGTGCCAGCAGTGGTAGGGATTATGGCTACACCTTC. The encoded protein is CASSGRDYGYTF.

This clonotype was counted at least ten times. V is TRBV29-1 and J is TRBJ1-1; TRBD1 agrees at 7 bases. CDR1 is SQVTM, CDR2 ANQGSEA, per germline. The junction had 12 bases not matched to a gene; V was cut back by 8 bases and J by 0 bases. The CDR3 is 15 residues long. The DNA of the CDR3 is TGCAGCACACGACAGGGTTGGGGCATGAACACTGAAGCTTTCTTT. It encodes CSTRQGWGMNTEAFF.

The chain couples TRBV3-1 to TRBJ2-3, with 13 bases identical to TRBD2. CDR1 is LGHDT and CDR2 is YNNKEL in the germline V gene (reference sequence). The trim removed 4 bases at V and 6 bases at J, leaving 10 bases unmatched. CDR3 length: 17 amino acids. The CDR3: CASSPTSGTSGTDTQYF. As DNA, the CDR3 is TGTGCCAGCAGCCCCACATCGGGGACTAGCGGGACGGATACGCAGTATTTT.

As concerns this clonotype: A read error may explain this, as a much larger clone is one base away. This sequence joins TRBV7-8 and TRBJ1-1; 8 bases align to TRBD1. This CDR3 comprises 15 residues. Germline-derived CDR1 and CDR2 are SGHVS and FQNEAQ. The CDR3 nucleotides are TGTGCCAGCGGCTTATCCAGGGGGCGGAGGACTGAAGCTTTCTTT. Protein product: CASGLSRGRRTEAFF.

The CDR3 sequence: CASSLLAYQETQYF. DNA for the CDR3: TGTGCCAGCTCACTTCTAGCTTACCAAGAGACCCAGTACTTC. The rearrangement joins TRBV18 to TRBJ2-5, with a tentative D call TRBD2 (5 bases). Trimming pared 4 bases from V and 0 bases from J, leaving 9 bases between. Germline V CDR1 and CDR2: KGHSH, LQKENI. The CDR3 covers 14 residues.